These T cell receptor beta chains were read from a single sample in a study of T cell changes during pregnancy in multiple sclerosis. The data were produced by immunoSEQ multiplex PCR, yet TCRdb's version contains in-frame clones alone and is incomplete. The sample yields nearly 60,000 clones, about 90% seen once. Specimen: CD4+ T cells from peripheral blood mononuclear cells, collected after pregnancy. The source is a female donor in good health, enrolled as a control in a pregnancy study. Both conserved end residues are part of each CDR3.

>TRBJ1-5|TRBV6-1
CASKDYSAQPQHF
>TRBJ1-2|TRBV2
CARQRRGPANYGYTF
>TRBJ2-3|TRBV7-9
CASSALTSGGAFGTDTQYF
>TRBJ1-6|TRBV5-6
CASSSRRQAAVGIGTLHF
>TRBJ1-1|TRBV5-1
CASMRENTEAFF
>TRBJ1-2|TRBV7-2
CASSLTGTSYGYTF
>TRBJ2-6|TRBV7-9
CASSLPSGQANVLTF
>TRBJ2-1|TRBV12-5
CASGEQADDEQFF
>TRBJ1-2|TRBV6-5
CASSVTGGTIDGYTF
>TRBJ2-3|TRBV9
CASSYGGTDTQYF
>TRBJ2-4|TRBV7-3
CASSLGRADKNIQYF
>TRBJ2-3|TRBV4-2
CASSLQHAEMNTDTQYF
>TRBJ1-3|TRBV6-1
CASSEAVPGNTIYF
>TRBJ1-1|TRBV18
CASSPRTGENTEAFF
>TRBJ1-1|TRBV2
CARQTDPNTEAFF
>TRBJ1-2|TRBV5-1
CASSQIRDYGYTF
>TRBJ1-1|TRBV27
CASSLSKDITEAFF
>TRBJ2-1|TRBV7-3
CASSRAGRGGGNEQFF
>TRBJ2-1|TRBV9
CASSVEELAINYNEQFF
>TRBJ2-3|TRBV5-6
CASSLLGAGDTQYF
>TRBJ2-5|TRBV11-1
CASSGGLVETQYF
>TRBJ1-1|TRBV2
CASNWPGGTEAFF
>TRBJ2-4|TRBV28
CASSPRQGKAKNIQYF
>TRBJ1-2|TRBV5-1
CASSLTAGGNFWYGYTF
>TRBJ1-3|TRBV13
CASSLGLGGRGPSGNTIYF
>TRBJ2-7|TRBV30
CAWSDFGGGHDYEQYF
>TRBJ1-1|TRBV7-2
CASSLAARDTEAFF
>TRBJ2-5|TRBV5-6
CASSPITSSGETQYF
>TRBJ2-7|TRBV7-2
CASSQQNSANEQYF
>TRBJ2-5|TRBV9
CASSVLGGNQETQYF
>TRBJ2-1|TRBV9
CASSYGTGEALGNEQFF
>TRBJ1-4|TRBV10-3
CAKERVTTNEKLFF
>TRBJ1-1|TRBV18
CASSPSGNLNTEAFF
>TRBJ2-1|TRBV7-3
CASSLKGGYVHEQFF
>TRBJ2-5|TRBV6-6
CASSKLAGVQETQYF
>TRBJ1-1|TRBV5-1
CASSPGQPTEAFF
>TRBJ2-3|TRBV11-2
CASSSGAGSTDTQYF
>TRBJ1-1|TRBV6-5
CASSYSTGEAFF
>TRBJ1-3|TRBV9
CASSVNPGSGNTIYF
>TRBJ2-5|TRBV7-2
CASSSGVQETQYF
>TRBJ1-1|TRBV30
CAWSAILSGLTEAFF
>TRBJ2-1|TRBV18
CASSALGQGARNEQFF
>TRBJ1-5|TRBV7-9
CASSLGVPGNSNQPQHF
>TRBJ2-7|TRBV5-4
CASSRDRSYEQYF
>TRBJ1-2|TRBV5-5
CASSVGEYGYTF